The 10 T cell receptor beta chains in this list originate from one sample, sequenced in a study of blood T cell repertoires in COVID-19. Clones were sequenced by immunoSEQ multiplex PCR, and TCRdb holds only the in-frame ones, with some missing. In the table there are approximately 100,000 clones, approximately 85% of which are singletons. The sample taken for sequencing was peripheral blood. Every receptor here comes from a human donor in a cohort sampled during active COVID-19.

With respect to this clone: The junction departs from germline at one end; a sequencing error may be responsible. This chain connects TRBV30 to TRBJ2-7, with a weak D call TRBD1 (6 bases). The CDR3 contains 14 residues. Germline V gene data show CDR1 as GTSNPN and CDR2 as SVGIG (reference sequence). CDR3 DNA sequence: TGTGCCTGGAGTTCCCCGCCCCCGGTCTGGGGGCTCCACTTC. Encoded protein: CAWSSPPPVWGLHF.

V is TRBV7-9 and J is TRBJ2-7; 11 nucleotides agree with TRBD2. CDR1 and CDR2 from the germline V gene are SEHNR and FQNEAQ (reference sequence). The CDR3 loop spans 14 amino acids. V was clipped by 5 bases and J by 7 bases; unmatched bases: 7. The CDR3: CASSSGLAGGEQYF. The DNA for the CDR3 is TGTGCCAGCAGCAGTGGACTAGCGGGTGGAGAGCAGTACTTC.

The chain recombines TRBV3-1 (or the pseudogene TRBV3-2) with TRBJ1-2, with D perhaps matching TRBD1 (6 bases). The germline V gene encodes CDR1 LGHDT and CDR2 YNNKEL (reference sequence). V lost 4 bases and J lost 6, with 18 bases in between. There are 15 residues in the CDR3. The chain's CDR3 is CASSPHWTVLDGYTF. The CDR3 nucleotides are TGTGCCAGCAGCCCGCACTGGACAGTTCTCGATGGCTACACCTTC.

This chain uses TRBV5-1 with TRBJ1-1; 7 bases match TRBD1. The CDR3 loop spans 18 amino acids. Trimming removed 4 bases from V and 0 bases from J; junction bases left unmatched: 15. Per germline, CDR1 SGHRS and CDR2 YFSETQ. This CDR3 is CASSQGVGTESMNTEAFF. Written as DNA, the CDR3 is TGCGCCAGCAGCCAGGGGGTTGGGACAGAGAGCATGAACACTGAAGCTTTCTTT.

DNA of the CDR3: TGTGCCAGCACGGGATACAGGGAGTACACTGAAGCTTTCTTT. Translated, it gives CASTGYREYTEAFF. The V call is TRBV28, the J call TRBJ1-1, with D tentatively TRBD1 (6 bases). The V gene's germline CDR1 is MDHEN and CDR2 SYDVKM. CDR3 size: 14 residues. Trimming cost V 7 bases and J 3 bases, with 15 bases left between them.

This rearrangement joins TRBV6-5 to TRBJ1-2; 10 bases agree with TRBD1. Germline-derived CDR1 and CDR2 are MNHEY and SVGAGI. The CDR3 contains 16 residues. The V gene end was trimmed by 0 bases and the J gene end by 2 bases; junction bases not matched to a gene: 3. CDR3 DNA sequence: TGTGCCAGCAGTTACTCATGGGGACAGGGGAACTATGGCTACACCTTC. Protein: CASSYSWGQGNYGYTF.

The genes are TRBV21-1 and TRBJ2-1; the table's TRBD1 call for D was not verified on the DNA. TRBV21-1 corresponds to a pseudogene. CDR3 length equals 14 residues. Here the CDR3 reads CASSTRGTYNEQFF. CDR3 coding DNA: TGTGCCAGCAGCACCAGGGGGACCTACAATGAGCAGTTCTTC.

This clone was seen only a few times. The CDR3 bases are TGCGCCAGCAGCTTGGATAGGACAGCCTATGGCTACACCTTC. As protein: CASSLDRTAYGYTF. The genes are TRBV5-1 and TRBJ1-2; D might be TRBD1 (6 bases). The length of the CDR3 is 14 residues. Germline V lookup: CDR1 SGHRS, CDR2 YFSETQ. Trimming shortened V by 0 bases and J by 4 bases, and 10 bases separated the two germline ends.

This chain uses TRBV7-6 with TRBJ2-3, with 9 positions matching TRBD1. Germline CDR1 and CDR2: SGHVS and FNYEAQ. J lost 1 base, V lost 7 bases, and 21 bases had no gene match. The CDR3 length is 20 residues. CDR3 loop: CASTPRGTGWTGAGTDTQYF. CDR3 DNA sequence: TGTGCCAGCACCCCCCGGGGGACAGGGTGGACGGGGGCGGGCACAGATACGCAGTATTTT.

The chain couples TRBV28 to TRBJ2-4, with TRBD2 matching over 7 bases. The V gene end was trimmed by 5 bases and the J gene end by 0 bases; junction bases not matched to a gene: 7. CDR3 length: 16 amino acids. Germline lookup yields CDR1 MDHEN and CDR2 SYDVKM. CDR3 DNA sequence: TGTGCCAGCAGTGGCGGGGGTGAGTTAGCCAAAAACATTCAGTACTTC. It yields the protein CASSGGGELAKNIQYF.